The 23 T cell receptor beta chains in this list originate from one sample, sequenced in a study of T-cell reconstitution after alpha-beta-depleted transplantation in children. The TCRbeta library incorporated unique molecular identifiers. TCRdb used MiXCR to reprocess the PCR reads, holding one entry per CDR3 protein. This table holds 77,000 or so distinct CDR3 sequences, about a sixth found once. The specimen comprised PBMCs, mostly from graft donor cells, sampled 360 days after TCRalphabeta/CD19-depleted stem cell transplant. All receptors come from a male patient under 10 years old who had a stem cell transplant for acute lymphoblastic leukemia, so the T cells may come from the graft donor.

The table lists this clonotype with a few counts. CDR3 nucleotides: TGCGCCAGCAGCCAAGATAAAGGCGGGGTAGAAGGCTATAATTCACCCCTCCACTTT. The encoded protein is CASSQDKGGVEGYNSPLHF. The rearrangement uses TRBV4-1 and TRBJ1-6; D not resolved. Germline V lookup: CDR1 MGHRA, CDR2 YSYEKL. CDR3 size: 19 residues. The V and J ends lost 0 bases and 3 bases respectively, with 18 bases between them.

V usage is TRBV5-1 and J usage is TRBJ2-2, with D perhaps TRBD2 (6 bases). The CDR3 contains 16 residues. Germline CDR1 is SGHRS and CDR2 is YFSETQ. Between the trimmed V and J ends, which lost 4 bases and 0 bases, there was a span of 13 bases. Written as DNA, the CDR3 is TGCGCCAGCAGCACAACGGAGGGATCGAACACCGGGGAGCTGTTTTTT. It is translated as CASSTTEGSNTGELFF. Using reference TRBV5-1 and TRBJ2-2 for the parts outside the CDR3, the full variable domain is KAGVTQTPRYLIKTRGQQVTLSCSPISGHRSVSWYQQTPGQGLQFLFEYFSETQRNKGNFPGRFSGRQFSNSRSEMNVSTLELGDSALYLCASSTTEGSNTGELFFGEGSRLTVL.

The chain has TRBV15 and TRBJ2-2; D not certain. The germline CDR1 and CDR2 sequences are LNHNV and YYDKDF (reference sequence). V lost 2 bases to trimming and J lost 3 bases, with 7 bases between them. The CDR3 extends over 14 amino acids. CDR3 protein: CATSRRSYTGELFF. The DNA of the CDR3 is TGTGCCACCAGCAGAAGGTCCTACACCGGGGAGCTGTTTTTT.

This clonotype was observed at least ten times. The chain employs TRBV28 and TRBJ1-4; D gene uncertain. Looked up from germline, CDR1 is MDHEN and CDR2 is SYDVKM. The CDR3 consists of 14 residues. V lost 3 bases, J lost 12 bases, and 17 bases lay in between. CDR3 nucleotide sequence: TGTGCCAGCAGTTTCCCCCCTAGGACCAACCAACTGTTTTTT. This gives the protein CASSFPPRTNQLFF.

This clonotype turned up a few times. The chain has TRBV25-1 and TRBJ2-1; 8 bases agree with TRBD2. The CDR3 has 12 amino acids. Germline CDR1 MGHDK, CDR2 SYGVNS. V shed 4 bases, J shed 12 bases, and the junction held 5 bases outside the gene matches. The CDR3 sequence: CASSGVAGRQFF. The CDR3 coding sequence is TGTGCCAGCAGTGGCGTAGCGGGACGGCAGTTCTTC. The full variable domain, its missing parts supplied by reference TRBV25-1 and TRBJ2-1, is EADIYQTPRYLVIGTGKKITLECSQTMGHDKMYWYQQDPGMELHLIHYSYGVNSTEKGDLSSESTVSRIRTEHFPLTLESARPSHTSQYLCASSGVAGRQFFGPGTRLTVL.

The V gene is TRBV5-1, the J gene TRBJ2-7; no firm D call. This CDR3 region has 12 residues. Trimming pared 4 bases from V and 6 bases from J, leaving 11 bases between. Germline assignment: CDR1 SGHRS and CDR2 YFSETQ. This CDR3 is CASSKGPSEQYF. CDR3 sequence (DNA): TGCGCCAGCAGCAAGGGTCCTTCCGAGCAGTACTTC.

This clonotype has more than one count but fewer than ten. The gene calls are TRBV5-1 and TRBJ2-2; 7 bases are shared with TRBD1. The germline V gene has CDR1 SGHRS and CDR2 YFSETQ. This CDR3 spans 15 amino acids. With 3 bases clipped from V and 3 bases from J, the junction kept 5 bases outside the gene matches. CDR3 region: CASSWDSRHTGELFF. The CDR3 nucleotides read TGCGCCAGCAGCTGGGACAGCAGACACACCGGGGAGCTGTTTTTT.

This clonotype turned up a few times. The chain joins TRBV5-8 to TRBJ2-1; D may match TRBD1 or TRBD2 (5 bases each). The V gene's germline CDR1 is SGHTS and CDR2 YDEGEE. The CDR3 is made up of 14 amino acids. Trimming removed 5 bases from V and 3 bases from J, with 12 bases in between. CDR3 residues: CASRSTGRYNEQFF. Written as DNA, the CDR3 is TGTGCCAGCAGGTCGACGGGACGCTACAATGAGCAGTTCTTC.

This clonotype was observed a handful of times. DNA for the CDR3: TGCGCCAGCAGCTTGGGACTTCTACGGGAGACCCAGTACTTC. It specifies CASSLGLLRETQYF. This chain joins TRBV5-1 and TRBJ2-5; D is unresolved. CDR3 length equals 14 residues. Germline loops: CDR1 SGHRS, CDR2 YFSETQ. Trimming removed 0 bases at V and 5 bases at J, with 11 bases between.

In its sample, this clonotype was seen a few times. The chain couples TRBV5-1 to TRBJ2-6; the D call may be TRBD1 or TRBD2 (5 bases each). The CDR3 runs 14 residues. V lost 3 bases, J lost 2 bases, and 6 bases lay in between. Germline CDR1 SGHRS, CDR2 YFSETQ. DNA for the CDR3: TGCGCCAGCAGCTCGGGACCTGGGGCCAACGTCCTGACTTTC. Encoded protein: CASSSGPGANVLTF.

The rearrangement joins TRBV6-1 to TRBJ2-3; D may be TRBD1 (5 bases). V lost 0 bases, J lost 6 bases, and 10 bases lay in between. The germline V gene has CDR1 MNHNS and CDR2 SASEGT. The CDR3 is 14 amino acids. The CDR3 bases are TGTGCCAGCAGTGAAGCGCGCAGGGCCGATACGCAGTATTTT. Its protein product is CASSEARRADTQYF.

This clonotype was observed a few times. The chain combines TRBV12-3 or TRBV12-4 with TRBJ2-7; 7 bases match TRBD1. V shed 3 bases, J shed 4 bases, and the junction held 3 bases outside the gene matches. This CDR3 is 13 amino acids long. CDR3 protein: CASSFRGPYEQYF. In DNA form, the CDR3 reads TGTGCCAGCAGTTTTAGGGGGCCATACGAGCAGTACTTC.

CDR3 region: CASSLVRGWETQYF. The CDR3 coding sequence is TGTGCCAGCAGCTTAGTCAGGGGGTGGGAGACCCAGTACTTC. The gene calls are TRBV11-2 and TRBJ2-5; the match to TRBD1 covers 7 bases. Losses at the gene ends were 1 base for V and 5 bases for J; bases not matched to a gene: 4. The CDR3 has 14 amino acids. Germline lookup yields CDR1 SGHAT and CDR2 FQNNGV.

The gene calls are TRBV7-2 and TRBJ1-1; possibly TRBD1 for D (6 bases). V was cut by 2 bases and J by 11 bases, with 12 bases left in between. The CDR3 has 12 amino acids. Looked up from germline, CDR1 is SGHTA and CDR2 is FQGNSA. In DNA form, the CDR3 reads TGTGCCAGCAGCTTATGGGGGGCCGGGGCTTTCTTT. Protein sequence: CASSLWGAGAFF.

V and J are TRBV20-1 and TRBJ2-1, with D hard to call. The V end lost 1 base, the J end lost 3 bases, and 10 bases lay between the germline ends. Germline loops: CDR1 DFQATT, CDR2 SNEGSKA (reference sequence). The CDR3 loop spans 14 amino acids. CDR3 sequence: CSARGVGRYNEQFF. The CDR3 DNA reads TGCAGTGCTAGAGGAGTAGGTCGCTACAATGAGCAGTTCTTC.

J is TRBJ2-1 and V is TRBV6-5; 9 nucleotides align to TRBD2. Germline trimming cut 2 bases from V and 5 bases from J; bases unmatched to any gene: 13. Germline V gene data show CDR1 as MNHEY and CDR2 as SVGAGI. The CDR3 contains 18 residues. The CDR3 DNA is TGTGCCAGCAGTTACCCTTTTAGTAGCGGGAGTGGTCACAATGAGCAGTTCTTC. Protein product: CASSYPFSSGSGHNEQFF.

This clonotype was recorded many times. CDR3 in DNA: TGTGCCAGCGGCGGTACCCCGAACCCTTTCAATGAGCAGTTCTTC. Translated: CASGGTPNPFNEQFF. The chain carries TRBV27 and TRBJ2-1; D gene ambiguous. CDR3 size: 15 residues. V lost 8 bases and J 6 bases, leaving 20 bases between the germline ends. CDR1 MNHEY and CDR2 SMNVEV come from the germline V gene (reference sequence).

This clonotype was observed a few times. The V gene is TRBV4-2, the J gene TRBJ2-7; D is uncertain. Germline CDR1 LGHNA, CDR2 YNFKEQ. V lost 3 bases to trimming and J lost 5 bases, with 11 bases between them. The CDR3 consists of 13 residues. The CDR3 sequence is CASSQDAHHEQYF. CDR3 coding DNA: TGTGCCAGCAGCCAGGACGCCCACCACGAGCAGTACTTC.

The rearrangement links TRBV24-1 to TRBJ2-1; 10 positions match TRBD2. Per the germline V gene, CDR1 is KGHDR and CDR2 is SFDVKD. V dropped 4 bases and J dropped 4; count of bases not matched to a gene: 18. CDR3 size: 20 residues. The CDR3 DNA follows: TGTGCCACCAGTGAGGCCGGGGACTCCAAGCTAGCGGGGGAATACAATGAGCAGTTCTTC. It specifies CATSEAGDSKLAGEYNEQFF.

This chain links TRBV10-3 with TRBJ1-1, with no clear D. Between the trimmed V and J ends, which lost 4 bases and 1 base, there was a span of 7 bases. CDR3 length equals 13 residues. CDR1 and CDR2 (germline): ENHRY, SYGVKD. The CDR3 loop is CAISGRENTEAFF. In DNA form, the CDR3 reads TGTGCCATCAGTGGACGGGAGAACACTGAAGCTTTCTTT.

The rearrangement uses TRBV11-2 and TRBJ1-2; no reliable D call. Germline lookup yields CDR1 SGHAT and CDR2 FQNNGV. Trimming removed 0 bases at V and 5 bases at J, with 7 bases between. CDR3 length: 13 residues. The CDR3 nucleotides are TGTGCCAGCAGCTTAGAAGGGCCGTATGGCTACACCTTC. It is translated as CASSLEGPYGYTF.

CDR3 nucleotide sequence: TGCGCCAGCAGCTTGAATCTCTTACAAGAGACCCAGTACTTC. It is translated as CASSLNLLQETQYF. This sequence joins TRBV5-1 and TRBJ2-5, with unresolved D. Germline V gene data show CDR1 as SGHRS and CDR2 as YFSETQ. V lost 1 base to trimming and J lost 2 bases, with 9 bases between them. The CDR3 is 14 amino acids.

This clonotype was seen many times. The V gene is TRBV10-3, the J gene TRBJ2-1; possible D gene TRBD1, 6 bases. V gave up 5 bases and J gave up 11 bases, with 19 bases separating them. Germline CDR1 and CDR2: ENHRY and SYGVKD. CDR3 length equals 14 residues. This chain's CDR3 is CAISNLPLTGQQFF. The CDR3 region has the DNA TGTGCCATCAGTAACCTGCCCCTGACAGGTCAGCAGTTCTTC.